The entry below describes one T cell receptor beta chain. The sample originates from a study of blood T cell repertoires in COVID-19. Study at large: T cells, B-cell-depleted T cells, or PBMCs supplied cDNA or gDNA.

The germline V gene has CDR1 MNHEY and CDR2 SVGAGI. The length of the CDR3 is 15 residues. With 2 bases clipped from V and 1 base from J, the junction kept 2 bases outside the gene matches. Some clones are missing from TCRdb's copy, which holds only in-frame ones; the method was immunoSEQ multiplex PCR. Of around 250,000 clones in the sample, roughly four fifths were seen once. V and J are TRBV6-5 and TRBJ2-1; 7 nucleotides match TRBD1. Input material: peripheral blood. The sequence was obtained from a man aged 45 to 65 with active or convalescent COVID-19. This chain's CDR3 is CASSYEGASYNEQFF. The CDR3 DNA reads TGTGCCAGCAGTTACGAGGGGGCATCCTACAATGAGCAGTTCTTC.